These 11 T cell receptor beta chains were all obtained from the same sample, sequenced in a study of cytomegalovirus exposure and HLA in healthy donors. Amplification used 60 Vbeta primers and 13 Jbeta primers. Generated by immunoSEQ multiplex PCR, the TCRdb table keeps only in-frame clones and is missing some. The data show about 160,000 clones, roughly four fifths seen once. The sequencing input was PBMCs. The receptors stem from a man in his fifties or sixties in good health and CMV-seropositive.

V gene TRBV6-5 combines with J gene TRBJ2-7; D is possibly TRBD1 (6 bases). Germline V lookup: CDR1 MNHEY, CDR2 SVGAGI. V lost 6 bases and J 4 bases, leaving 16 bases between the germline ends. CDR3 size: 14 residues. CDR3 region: CASSPQTGQYEQYF. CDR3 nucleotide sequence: TGTGCCAGCAGCCCTCAAACAGGACAGTACGAGCAGTACTTC.

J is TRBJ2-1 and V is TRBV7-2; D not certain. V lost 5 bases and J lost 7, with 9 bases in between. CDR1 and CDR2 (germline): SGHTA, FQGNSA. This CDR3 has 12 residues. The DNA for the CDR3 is TGTGCCAGCAGCCGAGGCGTAAATGAGCAGTTCTTC. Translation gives CASSRGVNEQFF.

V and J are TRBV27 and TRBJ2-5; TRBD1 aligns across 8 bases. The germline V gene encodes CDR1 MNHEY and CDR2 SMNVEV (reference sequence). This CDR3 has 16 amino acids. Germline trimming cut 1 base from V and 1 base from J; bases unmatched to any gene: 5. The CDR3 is CASSLLGTGRQETQYF. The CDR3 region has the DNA TGTGCCAGCAGTTTATTAGGGACAGGCCGCCAAGAGACCCAGTACTTC.

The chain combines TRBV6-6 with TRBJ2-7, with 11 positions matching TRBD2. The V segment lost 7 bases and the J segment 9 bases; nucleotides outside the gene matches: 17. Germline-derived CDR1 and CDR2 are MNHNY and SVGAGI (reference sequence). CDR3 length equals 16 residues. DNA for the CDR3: TGTGCCAGCACCCACGGGCTAGCGGGGGGATCTACGCGGCAGTACTTC. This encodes CASTHGLAGGSTRQYF.

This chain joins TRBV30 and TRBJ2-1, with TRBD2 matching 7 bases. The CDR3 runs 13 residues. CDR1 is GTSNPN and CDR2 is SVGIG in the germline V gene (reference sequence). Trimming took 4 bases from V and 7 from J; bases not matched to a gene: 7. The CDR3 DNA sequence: TGTGCCTGGAATCTGGGTAGCGGGAATGAGCAGTTCTTC. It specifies CAWNLGSGNEQFF.

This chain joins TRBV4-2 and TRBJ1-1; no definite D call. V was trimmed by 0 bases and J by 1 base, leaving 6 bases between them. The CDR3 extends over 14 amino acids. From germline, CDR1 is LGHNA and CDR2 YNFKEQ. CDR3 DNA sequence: TGTGCCAGCAGCCAAGATCTAGGGAACACTGAAGCTTTCTTT. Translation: CASSQDLGNTEAFF.

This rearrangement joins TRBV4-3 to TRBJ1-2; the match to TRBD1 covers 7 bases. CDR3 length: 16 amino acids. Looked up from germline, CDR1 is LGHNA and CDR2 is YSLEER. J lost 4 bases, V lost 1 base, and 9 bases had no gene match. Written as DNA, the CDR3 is TGCGCCAGCAGCCAAGGGCCCTCCGGGACAGTCTATGGCTACACCTTC. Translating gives CASSQGPSGTVYGYTF.

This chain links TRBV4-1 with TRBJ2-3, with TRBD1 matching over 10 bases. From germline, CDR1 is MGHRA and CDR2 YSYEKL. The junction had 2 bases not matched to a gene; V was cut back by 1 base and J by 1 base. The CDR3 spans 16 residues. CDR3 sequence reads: CASSQVGTGGTDTQYF. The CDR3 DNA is TGCGCCAGCAGCCAAGTCGGGACAGGGGGCACAGATACGCAGTATTTT.

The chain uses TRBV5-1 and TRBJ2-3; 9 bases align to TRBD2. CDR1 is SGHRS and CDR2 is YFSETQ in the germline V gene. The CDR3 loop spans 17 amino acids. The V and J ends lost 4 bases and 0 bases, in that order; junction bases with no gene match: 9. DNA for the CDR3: TGCGCCAGCAGCCAAGCGGGGGGAGGCCGTAGCACAGATACGCAGTATTTT. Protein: CASSQAGGGRSTDTQYF.

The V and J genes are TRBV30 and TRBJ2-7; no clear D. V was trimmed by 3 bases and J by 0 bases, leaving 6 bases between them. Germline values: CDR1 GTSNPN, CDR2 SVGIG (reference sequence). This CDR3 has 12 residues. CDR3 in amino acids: CAWSSSSYEQYF. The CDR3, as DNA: TGTGCCTGGAGCTCCAGCTCCTACGAGCAGTACTTC.

The CDR3 reads CASSQGRTSGGYEQYF. Here the CDR3 DNA reads TGCGCCAGCAGCCAGGGCCGGACTAGCGGGGGTTACGAGCAGTACTTC. This sequence joins TRBV4-3 and TRBJ2-7, with TRBD2 matching 13 bases. V shed 3 bases, J shed 4 bases, and the junction held 6 bases outside the gene matches. The germline gives CDR1 LGHNA, CDR2 YSLEER. The CDR3 is made up of 16 amino acids.